This T cell receptor (beta chain) is from a study of immune heterogeneity within non-small cell lung tumors. This clonotype appeared many times. The germline CDR1 and CDR2 sequences are LNHNV and YYDKDF (reference sequence). V lost 5 bases and J lost 7; bases outside the gene matches: 11. The CDR3 is made up of 15 amino acids. As template, the study used bulk tumor genomic DNA at roughly 600 ng per sample. During surgery, each primary tumor gave multiple biopsies spaced as far apart as possible. Curative operations were performed on patients who had untreated, newly diagnosed non-small cell lung cancer. CDR3 of TCR beta was amplified by multiplex PCR that used 32 V and 13 J primers. TCRdb passed the multiplex PCR reads through MiXCR, listing each CDR3 protein once. This table holds 25,000 to 40,000 distinct CDR3 sequences, less than 35% found once.

Sample: lung tumor tissue. J is TRBJ2-7 and V is TRBV15; 10 bases are shared with TRBD1. The sequence was obtained from a man aged 35-49 years with non-small cell lung cancer. The CDR3 region has the DNA TGTGCCACCAGCTTTGGGCGGGGACAGGGGCGGGAGCAGTACTTC. Translating gives CATSFGRGQGREQYF.